This T cell receptor beta chain was profiled in a study of T cells in Graves' hyperthyroidism and ophthalmopathy. Study in general: Blood from the periphery was taken at initial diagnosis, before any treatment. General observations from the study: Most thyroid clonotypes expanded above 0.001 were also detected in blood. Ophthalmopathy got predicted by the model a median around 6.6 months before its onset.

RNA transcripts provided the source from which TCR beta CDR3 regions were amplified. Using the HTBI primer set, a first-round RT-PCR was run on the TCR CDR3. TCRdb re-derived calls from the multiplex PCR reads in MiXCR, one entry per CDR3 protein. The sample holds about 380,000 distinct CDR3 sequences; about a fifth are singletons and the top ten take around two fifths. Trimming shortened V by 1 base and J by 0 bases, and 10 bases separated the two germline ends. The length of the CDR3 is 15 residues. This clonotype has at least ten counts. Its antigen is still unknown. Patients having uncontrolled infection, another autoimmune disease, pregnancy or lactation were not included.

The V call is TRBV12-3 or TRBV12-4, the J call TRBJ2-7; D remains unclear. The sequencing sample was made of blood. The TCR was taken from a man younger than 35 with Graves' ophthalmopathy. The CDR3 DNA sequence: TGTGCCAGCAGTTTAGATGACTTCCTCTCCTACGAGCAGTACTTC. Residues: CASSLDDFLSYEQYF.